The present TCR beta chain was sequenced within a study of shared clonotypes between healthy human individuals. CD45RA-negative memory and CD45RA+ naive subsets were split from the CD4+ cells. As to this clone: Its antigen is undetermined.

Study observations and caveats: Few donors restricted represented genetic and exposure-history diversity. In four donors, about 5% of naive CD4 clonotypes appeared in common.

V gave up 10 bases and J gave up 3 bases, with 13 bases separating them. CDR1 and CDR2 from the germline V gene are MNHNY and SVGAGI (reference sequence). The CDR3 spans 12 residues. Assay runs were performed at deep level. The assay was immunoSEQ multiplex PCR, and TCRdb's table has in-frame clones only and misses some. This sample carries approximately 1,500,000 clones, nearly 99% of them seen once, and the ten largest clones take approximately 0.44%. The chain couples TRBV6-6 to TRBJ2-7; the D gene is possibly TRBD1 (6 bases). Sequenced: naive CD4+ T cells sorted from blood. Subset indicated: CD45RA+ positively selected. The TCR sequence derives from a man under 40 in good health. CDR3 bases: TGTGCCATTAAAAAGGACAGCTACGAGCAGTACTTC. This gives the protein CAIKKDSYEQYF.